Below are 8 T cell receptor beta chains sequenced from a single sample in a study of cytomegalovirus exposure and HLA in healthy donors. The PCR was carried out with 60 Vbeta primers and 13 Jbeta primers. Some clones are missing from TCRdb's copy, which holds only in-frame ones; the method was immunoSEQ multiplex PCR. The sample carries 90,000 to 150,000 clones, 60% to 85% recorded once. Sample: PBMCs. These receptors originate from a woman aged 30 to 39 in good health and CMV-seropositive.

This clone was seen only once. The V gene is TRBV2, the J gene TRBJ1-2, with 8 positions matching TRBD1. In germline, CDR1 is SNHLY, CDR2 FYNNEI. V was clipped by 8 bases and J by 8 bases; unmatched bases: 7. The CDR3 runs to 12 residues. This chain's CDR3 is CASLRTGIGYTF. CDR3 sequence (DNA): TGTGCCAGCCTCCGGACAGGGATCGGCTACACCTTC. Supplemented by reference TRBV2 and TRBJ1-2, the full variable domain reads EPEVTQTPSHQVTQMGQEVILRCVPISNHLYFYWYRQILGQKVEFLVSFYNNEISEKSEIFDDQFSVERPDGSNFTLKIRSTKLEDSAMYFCASLRTGIGYTFGSGTRLTVV.

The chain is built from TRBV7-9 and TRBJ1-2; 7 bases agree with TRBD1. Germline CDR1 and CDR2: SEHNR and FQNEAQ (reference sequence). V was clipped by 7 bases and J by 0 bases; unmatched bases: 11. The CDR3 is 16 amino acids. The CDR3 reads CASTPGGSRANYGYTF. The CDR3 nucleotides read TGTGCCAGCACCCCAGGGGGAAGCCGGGCTAACTATGGCTACACCTTC.

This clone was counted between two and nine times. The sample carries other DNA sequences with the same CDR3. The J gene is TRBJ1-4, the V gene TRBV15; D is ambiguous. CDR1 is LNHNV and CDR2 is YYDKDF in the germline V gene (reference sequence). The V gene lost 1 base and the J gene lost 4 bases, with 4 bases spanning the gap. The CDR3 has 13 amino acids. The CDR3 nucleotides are TGTGCCACCAGCAGAGTCGGTAATGAAAAACTGTTTTTT. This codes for CATSRVGNEKLFF.

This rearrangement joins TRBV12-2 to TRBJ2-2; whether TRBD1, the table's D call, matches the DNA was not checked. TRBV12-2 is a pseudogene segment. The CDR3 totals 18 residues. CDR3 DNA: TGTGCAAGTCGCTTAGTAGGGGGACAGGGCGAGATCACCGGGGAGCTGTTTTTT. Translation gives CASRLVGGQGEITGELFF.

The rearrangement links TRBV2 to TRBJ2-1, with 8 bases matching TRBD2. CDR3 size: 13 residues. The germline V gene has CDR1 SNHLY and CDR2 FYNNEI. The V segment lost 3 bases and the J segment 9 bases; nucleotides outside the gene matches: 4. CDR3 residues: CASSETGGSEQFF. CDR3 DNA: TGTGCCAGCAGTGAGACGGGGGGGAGTGAGCAGTTCTTC.

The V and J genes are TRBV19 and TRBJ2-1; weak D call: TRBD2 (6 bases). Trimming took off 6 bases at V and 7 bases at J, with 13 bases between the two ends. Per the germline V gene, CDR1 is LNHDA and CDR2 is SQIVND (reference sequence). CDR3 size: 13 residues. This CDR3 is CASSLVGGNEQFF. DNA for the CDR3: TGTGCCAGTAGCCTAGTCGGGGGTAATGAGCAGTTCTTC.

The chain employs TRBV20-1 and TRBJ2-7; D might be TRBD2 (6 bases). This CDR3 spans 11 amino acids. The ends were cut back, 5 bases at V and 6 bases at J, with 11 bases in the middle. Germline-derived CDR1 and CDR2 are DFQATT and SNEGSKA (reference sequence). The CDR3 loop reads CSALLGGEQYF. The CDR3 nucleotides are TGCAGTGCTCTCTTGGGGGGCGAGCAGTACTTC.

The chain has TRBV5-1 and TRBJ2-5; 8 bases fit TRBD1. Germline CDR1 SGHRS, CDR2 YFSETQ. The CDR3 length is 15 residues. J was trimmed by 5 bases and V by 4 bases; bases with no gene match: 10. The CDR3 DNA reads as TGCGCCAGCAGCGACTACTCAGGGGGCCTGGAGACCCAGTACTTC. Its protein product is CASSDYSGGLETQYF.